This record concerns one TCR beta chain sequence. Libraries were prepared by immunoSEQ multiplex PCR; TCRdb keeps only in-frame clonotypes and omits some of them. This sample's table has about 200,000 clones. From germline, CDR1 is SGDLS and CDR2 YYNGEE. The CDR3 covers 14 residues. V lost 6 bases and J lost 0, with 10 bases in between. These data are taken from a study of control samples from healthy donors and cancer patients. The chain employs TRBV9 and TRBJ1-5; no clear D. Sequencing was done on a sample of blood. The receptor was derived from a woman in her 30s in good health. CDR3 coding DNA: TGTGCCAGCAACCCGACTGATAGCAATCAGCCCCAGCATTTT. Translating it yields CASNPTDSNQPQHF.